The 24 T cell receptor beta chains listed next were all sequenced from one sample in a study of human T cells and chemical hapten exposure. TCRdb re-called the RACE reads with MiXCR, one entry per CDR3 protein. The table lists under 75,000 distinct CDR3 sequences, approximately 12% of them singletons, with approximately 1.5% in the top ten. As for time point: patch test 3, about 24 weeks after DPC sensitization. Treatment reported: therapeutic diphenylcyclopropenone sensitization with weekly scalp DPC. The sample consisted of whole blood, taken in connection with sensitization to the hapten diphenylcyclopropenone (DPC). All receptors come from a woman aged 50 to 60 with alopecia areata. Some clones in this sample may be carry-over from other donors' samples.

This chain connects TRBV4-1 to TRBJ1-1; a weak D match, TRBD1 (5 bases). CDR3 length: 15 amino acids. V gave up 2 bases and J gave up 1 base, with 11 bases separating them. The germline V gene encodes CDR1 MGHRA and CDR2 YSYEKL. CDR3 in DNA: TGCGCCAGCAGCCAACCTGACAGACCGAACACTGAAGCTTTCTTT. The encoded protein is CASSQPDRPNTEAFF.

This clonotype was seen at least ten times. The J gene is TRBJ2-3, the V gene TRBV11-1; possibly TRBD2 for D (5 bases). This CDR3 contains 14 residues. Germline CDR1 reads SGHAT; CDR2 reads FQDESV (reference sequence). V lost 0 bases and J 6 bases, leaving 10 bases between the germline ends. CDR3 amino acids: CASSLAASGDTQYF. CDR3 coding DNA: TGTGCCAGCAGCTTAGCGGCGTCGGGGGATACGCAGTATTTT.

In this sample, this clonotype turned up many times. The rearrangement links TRBV5-1 to TRBJ2-3; 10 bases are shared with TRBD2. Per the germline V gene, CDR1 is SGHRS and CDR2 is YFSETQ. The CDR3 spans 16 residues. After removal of 3 bases from V and 7 bases from J, the junction contained 11 bases not matched to a gene. The CDR3 DNA follows: TGCGCCAGCAGCTCCCTACTAGCGGGGCTCGACCATACGCAGTATTTT. It is translated as CASSSLLAGLDHTQYF.

In its sample, this clonotype was seen a few times. The rearrangement joins TRBV7-2 to TRBJ2-3, with D perhaps matching TRBD1 (6 bases). The CDR3 extends over 14 amino acids. From germline, CDR1 is SGHTA and CDR2 FQGNSA. Trimming stripped 5 bases from V and 2 bases from J, with 11 bases between. The CDR3 nucleotides read TGTGCCAGCAGCAAAAGACAGGACACAGATACGCAGTATTTT. This codes for CASSKRQDTDTQYF.

This clonotype was observed a handful of times. The V call is TRBV7-8, the J call TRBJ1-4; TRBD1 might be the D (6 bases). Trimming pared 5 bases from V and 4 bases from J, leaving 11 bases between. The germline CDR1 and CDR2 sequences are SGHVS and FQNEAQ. The CDR3 is made up of 14 amino acids. For the CDR3, the DNA is TGTGCCAGCAGCCGCACAGGGAATAATGAAAAACTGTTTTTT. Its translation: CASSRTGNNEKLFF. Full variable domain (outside the CDR3, taken from reference TRBV7-8 and TRBJ1-4): GAGVSQSPRYKVAKRGQDVALRCDPISGHVSLFWYQQALGQGPEFLTYFQNEAQLDKSGLPSDRFFAERPEGSVSTLKIQRTQQEDSAVYLCASSRTGNNEKLFFGSGTQLSVL.

This clonotype was counted a few times. The chain is built from TRBV4-3 and TRBJ1-6, with no clear D. Germline V gene data show CDR1 as LGHNA and CDR2 as YSLEER. V was trimmed by 0 bases and J by 4 bases, leaving 10 bases between them. The CDR3 has 16 amino acids. CDR3 sequence: CASSQESAGYNSPLHF. The CDR3 DNA follows: TGCGCCAGCAGCCAAGAGTCAGCAGGTTATAATTCACCCCTCCACTTT.

There are a few counts of this clonotype. The rearrangement uses TRBV18 and TRBJ1-2; D is uncertain. Germline V gene sequence: CDR1 KGHSH, CDR2 LQKENI. V was cut by 4 bases and J by 5 bases, with 8 bases left in between. The CDR3 totals 12 residues. The CDR3 here is CASSLSGYGYTF. In DNA, the CDR3 is TGTGCCAGCTCACTGTCCGGATATGGCTACACCTTC.

This clonotype was seen only a few times. This chain connects TRBV18 to TRBJ2-7; no definite D call. The CDR3 sequence is 14 residues long. V was pared by 3 bases and J by 6 bases, with 15 bases between. CDR1 KGHSH and CDR2 LQKENI come from the germline V gene. Here the CDR3 reads CASSPPTVGSEQYF. In DNA form, the CDR3 reads TGTGCCAGCTCACCCCCCACAGTCGGGTCCGAGCAGTACTTC.

This clonotype was detected only a few times. The chain is built from TRBV19 and TRBJ1-5; tentative D call: TRBD1 (6 bases). V lost 6 bases, J lost 1 base, and 10 bases lay in between. The CDR3 has 14 amino acids. From germline, CDR1 is LNHDA and CDR2 SQIVND (reference sequence). The CDR3 spells CASSYRVSNQPQHF. CDR3 coding DNA: TGTGCCAGTAGCTACAGGGTCAGCAATCAGCCCCAGCATTTT. Full variable domain (rest looked up from reference TRBV19 and TRBJ1-5): DGGITQSPKYLFRKEGQNVTLSCEQNLNHDAMYWYRQDPGQGLRLIYYSQIVNDFQKGDIAEGYSVSREKKESFPLTVTSAQKNPTAFYLCASSYRVSNQPQHFGDGTRLSIL.

This clonotype was picked up a small number of times. This chain joins TRBV12-3 or TRBV12-4 and TRBJ2-7; D is tentatively TRBD1 or TRBD2 (5 bases each). The V end was cut by 4 bases, the J end by 2 bases, with 15 bases between. The CDR3 has 15 amino acids. CDR3 nucleotides: TGTGCCAGCAGTTCCGGGACGAATGGACCCTACGAGCAGTACTTC. Translated, it gives CASSSGTNGPYEQYF.

This clonotype showed up many times. The J gene is TRBJ2-7, the V gene TRBV20-1; TRBD2 matches at 8 bases. The trim removed 3 bases at V and 4 bases at J, leaving 2 bases unmatched. This CDR3 spans 12 amino acids. Germline loops: CDR1 DFQATT, CDR2 SNEGSKA (reference sequence). The CDR3 region is CSARGLEYEQYF. The DNA of the CDR3 is TGCAGTGCTAGGGGACTAGAGTACGAGCAGTACTTC.

This clonotype was recorded at least ten times. The chain carries TRBV6-2 or TRBV6-3 and TRBJ1-5; D is unclear. CDR3 size: 15 residues. Trimming removed 1 base from V and 2 bases from J, with 9 bases in between. In germline, CDR1 is MNHEY, CDR2 SVGEGT. Here the CDR3 reads CASSYLGGGNQPQHF. The CDR3, as DNA: TGTGCCAGCAGTTACTTGGGAGGTGGCAATCAGCCCCAGCATTTT.

Many counts were recorded for this clonotype. The rearrangement uses TRBV5-5 and TRBJ2-7; D uncertain. V shed 0 bases and J shed 2 bases, with 9 bases lying between them. The germline V gene encodes CDR1 SGHKS and CDR2 YYEKEE (reference sequence). This CDR3 is built from 14 residues. As DNA, the CDR3 is TGTGCCAGCAGCTTGGTAATTGGGACCTACGAGCAGTACTTC. Amino acid sequence: CASSLVIGTYEQYF.

J is TRBJ1-5 and V is TRBV18, with TRBD1 as a possible D gene (5 bases). Per germline, CDR1 KGHSH and CDR2 LQKENI. V gave up 3 bases and J gave up 3 bases, with 12 bases separating them. This CDR3 spans 15 amino acids. The CDR3 loop is CASSPRGPPNQPQHF. CDR3 DNA sequence: TGTGCCAGCTCACCCCGGGGCCCACCCAATCAGCCCCAGCATTTT.

In this sample, this clonotype turned up many times. The rearrangement joins TRBV28 to TRBJ2-3, with no clear D. Germline V CDR1 and CDR2: MDHEN, SYDVKM. The CDR3 consists of 16 residues. V lost 7 bases to trimming and J lost 5 bases, with 22 bases between them. CDR3 protein: CASTDAHPVGEDTQYF. The CDR3, as DNA: TGTGCCAGCACCGATGCACACCCAGTCGGTGAAGATACGCAGTATTTT. The full variable domain, with the rest looked up from reference TRBV28 and TRBJ2-3, is DVKVTQSSRYLVKRTGEKVFLECVQDMDHENMFWYRQDPGLGLRLIYFSYDVKMKEKGDIPEGYSVSREKKERFSLILESASTNQTSMYLCASTDAHPVGEDTQYFGPGTRLTVL.

This clonotype was seen at least ten times. V usage is TRBV18 and J usage is TRBJ1-2; tentative D call: TRBD1 (6 bases). The germline V gene encodes CDR1 KGHSH and CDR2 LQKENI. Trimming stripped 1 base from V and 0 bases from J, with 15 bases between. The CDR3 is 17 amino acids. CDR3 residues: CASSPQGHVKSNYGYTF. The DNA of the CDR3 is TGTGCCAGCTCACCACAGGGACACGTAAAATCTAACTATGGCTACACCTTC.

This clonotype was counted ten times or more. V and J are TRBV4-3 and TRBJ1-2; 10 nucleotides match TRBD1. Germline trimming cut 8 bases from V and 4 bases from J; bases unmatched to any gene: 10. The V gene's germline CDR1 is LGHNA and CDR2 YSLEER. The CDR3 spans 15 residues. In DNA form, the CDR3 reads TGCGCCAGCCAGCCTGGGACAGGGGTTGTCTATGGCTACACCTTC. Translation: CASQPGTGVVYGYTF.

The chain is built from TRBV5-1 and TRBJ1-1; D gene unclear. Trimming removed 4 bases from V and 3 bases from J, with 7 bases in between. The CDR3 spans 12 residues. CDR1 is SGHRS, CDR2 YFSETQ, per germline. CDR3 in amino acids: CASSPDHTEAFF. CDR3 DNA: TGCGCCAGCAGCCCTGACCACACTGAAGCTTTCTTT. The full variable domain, its missing parts supplied by reference TRBV5-1 and TRBJ1-1, is KAGVTQTPRYLIKTRGQQVTLSCSPISGHRSVSWYQQTPGQGLQFLFEYFSETQRNKGNFPGRFSGRQFSNSRSEMNVSTLELGDSALYLCASSPDHTEAFFGQGTRLTVV.

This clonotype has only a few counts. This chain uses TRBV5-1 with TRBJ2-3; D is tentatively TRBD1 or TRBD2 (6 bases each). Germline lookup yields CDR1 SGHRS and CDR2 YFSETQ. Deletions cut 2 bases from V and 6 bases from J, with 13 bases between. CDR3 length: 14 residues. DNA of the CDR3: TGCGCCAGCAGCTTCACACTAGGGGGGGATACGCAGTATTTT. This codes for CASSFTLGGDTQYF.

This clonotype was seen more than once but under ten times. The rearrangement uses TRBV6-6 and TRBJ2-5, with D possibly matching TRBD2 (6 bases). Looked up from germline, CDR1 is MNHNY and CDR2 is SVGAGI (reference sequence). V gave up 6 bases and J gave up 4 bases, with 15 bases separating them. The CDR3 has 14 residues. The CDR3 DNA follows: TGTGCCAGCAGCCTGGGGGGTTTCGGAGAGACCCAGTACTTC. This sequence encodes CASSLGGFGETQYF.

V usage is TRBV12-3 or TRBV12-4 and J usage is TRBJ1-5; unclear D gene. CDR3 length equals 15 residues. Trimming removed 5 bases at V and 7 bases at J, with 18 bases between. The CDR3 here is CASSAMLQGVQPQHF. CDR3 DNA sequence: TGTGCCAGCAGTGCGATGTTACAAGGTGTCCAGCCCCAGCATTTT.

This clonotype was observed many times. The chain carries TRBV9 and TRBJ1-6, with D possibly matching TRBD1 (6 bases). Germline V CDR1 and CDR2: SGDLS, YYNGEE. With 2 bases removed from V and 7 bases from J, the gap between germline ends came to 13 bases. The CDR3 covers 15 residues. Written as DNA, the CDR3 is TGTGCCAGCAGCGTGGGCAGGGGATCCAATTCACCCCTCCACTTT. Its translation: CASSVGRGSNSPLHF. Full variable domain (rest looked up from reference TRBV9 and TRBJ1-6): DSGVTQTPKHLITATGQRVTLRCSPRSGDLSVYWYQQSLDQGLQFLIQYYNGEERAKGNILERFSAQQFPDLHSELNLSSLELGDSALYFCASSVGRGSNSPLHFGNGTRLTVT.

This rearrangement joins TRBV29-1 to TRBJ1-1; 7 nucleotides line up with TRBD1. The J segment lost 0 bases and the V segment lost 1 base, leaving 5 bases of the junction unmatched. The germline V gene has CDR1 SQVTM and CDR2 ANQGSEA. The CDR3 sequence is 15 residues long. The CDR3 DNA follows: TGCAGCGTTGAAGGCGGACAGGAGATGAACACTGAAGCTTTCTTT. This sequence encodes CSVEGGQEMNTEAFF.

This clonotype was counted many times. The rearrangement joins TRBV11-2 to TRBJ2-4; 10 positions agree with TRBD1. Germline trimming cut 3 bases from V and 7 bases from J; bases unmatched to any gene: 15. CDR1 and CDR2 (germline): SGHAT, FQNNGV. The CDR3 extends over 18 amino acids. CDR3 in DNA: TGTGCCAGCAGCTTCTCATCGGGACAGGGGATTGCGGGGAACATTCAGTACTTC. It yields the protein CASSFSSGQGIAGNIQYF.